Listed here are 27 T cell receptor beta chains from one sample, sequenced in a study of CD8+CD57+ T cells in acquired aplastic anemia. CD8+CD57+ cell expansion had been shown by flow cytometry in patients chosen for sequencing. Genomic DNA served as template for TCR beta VDJ and CDR3 profiling. From the reads, TCRdb called clonotypes with MiXCR, one entry per CDR3 protein. The top ten clones hold 40% to 55% of a sample with approximately 250,000 distinct CDR3 sequences, 82% of them seen once. Sequenced material: sorted CD4+, CD8+, or CD8+CD57+ T cells (not recorded which) from PBMCs. The source of these receptors is a human donor with aplastic anemia.

The chain uses TRBV20-1 and TRBJ2-7; D possibly corresponds to TRBD2 (5 bases). This CDR3 contains 17 residues. The V and J ends lost 1 base and 2 bases respectively, with 21 bases between them. Germline V gene data show CDR1 as DFQATT and CDR2 as SNEGSKA (reference sequence). CDR3 DNA: TGCAGTGCTAGAGGACTCTCTAGGTCTCTGAGGGCCTACGAGCAGTACTTC. Protein: CSARGLSRSLRAYEQYF.

This chain uses TRBV2 with TRBJ2-1, with TRBD1 matching 11 bases. Trimming removed 6 bases from V and 7 bases from J; junction bases left unmatched: 5. Germline values: CDR1 SNHLY, CDR2 FYNNEI. The CDR3 totals 14 residues. The CDR3 loop is CASSHGDRGNEQFF. Here the CDR3 DNA reads TGTGCCAGCAGCCACGGGGACAGGGGGAATGAGCAGTTCTTC. Full variable domain (outside the CDR3, taken from reference TRBV2 and TRBJ2-1): EPEVTQTPSHQVTQMGQEVILRCVPISNHLYFYWYRQILGQKVEFLVSFYNNEISEKSEIFDDQFSVERPDGSNFTLKIRSTKLEDSAMYFCASSHGDRGNEQFFGPGTRLTVL.

This chain connects TRBV7-2 to TRBJ2-5; D not resolved. The germline gives CDR1 SGHTA, CDR2 FQGNSA. Trimming stripped 0 bases from V and 2 bases from J, with 13 bases between. The CDR3 spans 16 residues. The CDR3 loop is CASSLAARRGQETQYF. The CDR3 region has the DNA TGTGCCAGCAGCTTAGCGGCACGGCGTGGGCAAGAGACCCAGTACTTC.

J is TRBJ1-1 and V is TRBV7-9; a possible D gene is TRBD1 (5 bases). This CDR3 is built from 15 residues. Germline V gene sequence: CDR1 SEHNR, CDR2 FQNEAQ (reference sequence). V gave up 5 bases and J gave up 9 bases, with 22 bases separating them. The CDR3 DNA follows: TGTGCCAGCAGCGGGGTCGGGGCGGCTGACCCTAAAGCTTTCTTT. Protein: CASSGVGAADPKAFF.

About this clonotype: Relative to the germline gene, one junction end is altered; a read error may explain this. The chain uses TRBV5-1 and TRBJ1-5; D is undetermined. Germline CDR1 SGHRS, CDR2 YFSETQ. The CDR3 is made up of 14 amino acids. The CDR3 nucleotides are TGTGCCAGCAGCTTGTTGGTCGACAACCAGCCCCAGCATTTT. This gives the protein CASSLLVDNQPQHF.

This clonotype was counted a few times. At one end the junction does not follow the germline gene, possibly because of a read error. The J gene is TRBJ2-2, the V gene TRBV7-8; TRBD1 matches at 10 bases. The CDR3 is made up of 19 amino acids. The germline gives CDR1 SGHVS, CDR2 FQNEAQ. The CDR3 DNA reads as TGTGCCAGCAACACACCGGGACAGGGGAGTCCCCCGAACACCGGGGAGCTGTTCTTT. Its translation: CASNTPGQGSPPNTGELFF.

This rearrangement joins TRBV11-3 to TRBJ2-1; D remains unclear. V was pared by 0 bases and J by 8 bases, with 8 bases between. CDR1 and CDR2 from the germline V gene are SGHNT and YENEEA. This CDR3 comprises 13 residues. The CDR3, as DNA: TGTGCCAGCAGCTTAGATCGAATCGATGAGCAGTTCTTC. This codes for CASSLDRIDEQFF.

This sequence joins TRBV5-1 and TRBJ2-7; D call uncertain. The germline CDR1 and CDR2 sequences are SGHRS and YFSETQ. V lost 2 bases, J lost 3 bases, and 12 bases lay in between. The CDR3 is made up of 14 amino acids. CDR3: CASSLDSPSYEQYF. The CDR3 nucleotides are TGCGCCAGCAGCTTAGACTCCCCTAGCTACGAGCAGTACTTC.

This clonotype was picked up one time. Sequence at one end of the junction differs from germline and may be a read error. The rearrangement links TRBV7-8 to TRBJ2-4, with D unclear. Per the germline V gene, CDR1 is SGHVS and CDR2 is FQNEAQ. CDR3 length: 12 amino acids. The CDR3 DNA reads as TGTGCCAGCGGCTTAGCTGTAAACATTCAGTACTTC. Its translation: CASGLAVNIQYF.

There are a few counts of this clonotype. A single base separates this from a much larger clone, so it may be a read error. The chain recombines TRBV5-6 with TRBJ2-5; no clear D. There are 14 residues in the CDR3. V was cut by 0 bases and J by 2 bases, with 8 bases left in between. Germline CDR1 and CDR2: SGHDT and YYEEEE. The CDR3 is CASSLESEQETQYF. DNA for the CDR3: TGTGCCAGCAGCTTGGAGAGCGAGCAAGAGACCCAGTACTTC.

Remarks on this clonotype: Germline and junction disagree at one end, which may indicate a read error. The V and J genes are TRBV7-2 and TRBJ2-3; D possibly corresponds to TRBD1 (5 bases). From germline, CDR1 is SGHTA and CDR2 FQGNSA. This CDR3 comprises 14 residues. DNA for the CDR3: TGTGCCAGCAGCTTAGCGTCTACCCAGGGTGAGACCCAGTTT. It specifies CASSLASTQGETQF.

The CDR3 here is CASSFTSAMRSSSNEQFF. The CDR3 DNA sequence: TGTGCCAGCAGCTTTACTAGCGCAATGAGGAGTTCTTCGAATGAGCAGTTCTTC. The chain has TRBV7-9 and TRBJ2-1, with 7 bases fitting TRBD2. Germline-derived CDR1 and CDR2 are SEHNR and FQNEAQ (reference sequence). The CDR3 runs to 18 residues. V lost 3 bases to trimming and J lost 7 bases; unmatched junction nucleotides: 18.

The V and J genes are TRBV7-2 and TRBJ1-1, with unresolved D. Germline V lookup: CDR1 SGHTA, CDR2 FQGNSA. CDR3 length: 17 residues. V was cut by 1 base and J by 3 bases, with 18 bases left in between. The chain's CDR3 is CASSLGDRSGGDTEAFF. The CDR3 coding sequence is TGTGCCAGCAGCTTAGGCGACCGCTCCGGAGGAGACACTGAAGCTTTCTTT.

Regarding this clonotype: The DNA is left out, because the CDR3 cannot be placed on it with certainty; the CDR3 is given as TCRdb lists it. J is TRBJ1-1 and V is TRBV7-6. The length of the CDR3 is 15 amino acids, counting both ends. The V gene's germline CDR1 is SGHVS and CDR2 FNYEAQ. The CDR3 is CASSGVGGGTTGFFF.

Comment on this clonotype: This clone may be a read error of a much larger clone one base away. This chain links TRBV7-9 with TRBJ2-3, with TRBD2 identical over 7 bases. CDR1 and CDR2 (germline): SEHNR, FQNEAQ (reference sequence). CDR3 length equals 14 residues. CDR3 region: CASSLGEGGYTSPF. Written as DNA, the CDR3 is TGTGCCAGCAGCTTGGGGGAGGGCGGCTATACTTCACCCTTT. The full variable domain, rest sourced from reference TRBV7-9 and TRBJ2-3, is DTGVSQNPRHKITKRGQNVTFRCDPISEHNRLYWYRQTLGQGPEFLTYFQNEAQLEKSRLLSDRFSAERPKGSFSTLEIQRTEQGDSAMYLCASSLGEGGYTSPFGPGTRLTVL.

This clonotype was picked up one time. The J gene is TRBJ2-7, the V gene TRBV7-8, with 7 positions matching TRBD1. There are 14 residues in the CDR3. Per the germline V gene, CDR1 is SGHVS and CDR2 is FQNEAQ. This chain's CDR3 is CASSSPGQFDERYV. The CDR3 region has the DNA TGTGCCAGCAGCTCCCCGGGACAGTTCGACGAGCGGTACGTC.

To note about this clonotype: At one of its ends the junction is not consistent with the germline gene, which may arise from a read error. The chain combines TRBV7-9 with TRBJ1-6, with a weak D call TRBD1 (5 bases). CDR3 size: 16 residues. Germline CDR1 is SEHNR and CDR2 is FQNEAQ (reference sequence). The CDR3 DNA reads as TGTGCCAGCAGCGGGGCGAAGGGCGCCCATAACTCACCCCTCCACTTT. Protein: CASSGAKGAHNSPLHF.

The V gene is TRBV29-1, the J gene TRBJ2-5; D is perhaps TRBD1 (6 bases). V lost 3 bases, J lost 5 bases, and 16 bases lay in between. CDR1 and CDR2 (germline): SQVTM, ANQGSEA. The CDR3 runs to 14 residues. The CDR3 nucleotides are TGCAGCGTTGAGGGAACAGGGACGACCGAGACCCAGTACTTC. Its translation is CSVEGTGTTETQYF.

This clonotype was seen once. The germline gene is not matched at one end of the junction; a read error may be the cause. V usage is TRBV7-2 and J usage is TRBJ2-7; D remains unclear. The CDR3 has 13 residues. Germline CDR1 SGHTA, CDR2 FQGNSA. CDR3 sequence reads: CASSLTASYDQYF. The CDR3 region has the DNA TGCGCCAGCAGCTTAACGGCCTCCTACGATCAGTACTTC.

This clonotype was found once. The junction and the germline gene differ at one end; a read error may be behind it. The rearrangement links TRBV2 to TRBJ2-3, with D perhaps given as TRBD1 or TRBD2 (7 bases each). The CDR3 extends over 13 amino acids. CDR1 and CDR2 (germline): SNHLY, FYNNEI. The CDR3 is CASGQGGNTEAYF. Here the CDR3 DNA reads TGTGCCAGCGGGCAGGGGGGGAACACTGAAGCTTACTTT.

The chain has TRBV7-8 and TRBJ1-5; D gene uncertain. This CDR3 is 15 amino acids long. Trimming shortened V by 0 bases and J by 16 bases, and 22 bases separated the two germline ends. Germline CDR1 and CDR2: SGHVS and FQNEAQ. This chain's CDR3 is CASSLAGAPDTPYHF. CDR3 nucleotides: TGTGCCAGCAGCTTAGCGGGCGCGCCCGATACGCCCTATCATTTT.

Comments on this clonotype: Mismatch with germline at one junction end may stem from a read error. The chain uses TRBV7-9 and TRBJ2-3, with a weak D call TRBD2 (6 bases). CDR3 size: 14 residues. CDR1 is SEHNR, CDR2 FQNEAQ, per germline (reference sequence). CDR3 amino acids: CAYGVAACQETQYF. The CDR3 DNA is TGTGCCTACGGCGTAGCGGCGTGTCAAGAGACCCAGTACTTT.

The rearrangement links TRBV24-1 to TRBJ2-1, with 9 bases fitting TRBD2. V was pared by 3 bases and J by 2 bases, with 4 bases of the junction left unmatched. The CDR3 contains 16 residues. From germline, CDR1 is KGHDR and CDR2 SFDVKD. CDR3 region: CATSDTTSGAYNEQFF. DNA of the CDR3: TGTGCCACCAGTGATACGACTAGCGGAGCCTACAATGAGCAGTTCTTC.

This clonotype was observed a few times. The rearrangement joins TRBV7-6 to TRBJ2-3; possibly TRBD1 for D (6 bases). The CDR3 sequence is 16 residues long. Germline V gives CDR1 SGHVS, CDR2 FNYEAQ. The ends were cut back, 0 bases at V and 11 bases at J, with 21 bases in the middle. The CDR3 is CASSLAHGTKETQQYF. CDR3 coding DNA: TGTGCCAGCAGCTTAGCCCACGGGACAAAAGAGACCCAGCAGTATTTT. Complete variable domain (other parts from reference TRBV7-6 and TRBJ2-3): GAGVSQSPRYKVTKRGQDVALRCDPISGHVSLYWYRQALGQGPEFLTYFNYEAQQDKSGLPNDRFSAERPEGSISTLTIQRTEQRDSAMYRCASSLAHGTKETQQYFGPGTRLTVL.

The chain recombines TRBV7-8 with TRBJ1-1; D uncertain. This CDR3 is 15 amino acids long. Trimming removed 1 base at V and 11 bases at J, with 20 bases between. Germline CDR1 reads SGHVS; CDR2 reads FQNEAQ. The CDR3 DNA reads TGTGCCAGCAGCTTAGATCTAGGAGGGAACACTCAGGCTTTCTTT. It is translated as CASSLDLGGNTQAFF.

This CDR3 reads CASSRMGDTQYF. CDR3 sequence (DNA): TGTGCCAGCAGCCGAATGGGAGATACGCAGTATTTT. This chain links TRBV9 with TRBJ2-3; no firm D call. Germline CDR1 SGDLS, CDR2 YYNGEE. The CDR3 has 12 amino acids. The V end lost 4 bases, the J end lost 5 bases, and 8 bases lay between the germline ends. The variable domain in full, completed from reference TRBV9 and TRBJ2-3, reads DSGVTQTPKHLITATGQRVTLRCSPRSGDLSVYWYQQSLDQGLQFLIQYYNGEERAKGNILERFSAQQFPDLHSELNLSSLELGDSALYFCASSRMGDTQYFGPGTRLTVL.

V and J are TRBV7-2 and TRBJ1-2, with D uncertain. Germline values: CDR1 SGHTA, CDR2 FQGNSA. This CDR3 is 16 amino acids long. V lost 3 bases to trimming and J lost 8 bases, with 22 bases between them. CDR3 sequence reads: CASSLVGGKHVQGYTF. As DNA, the CDR3 is TGTGCCAGCAGCTTGGTCGGCGGGAAGCATGTGCAGGGCTACACCTTC.